The 4 T cell receptor beta chains in this list originate from one sample, sequenced in a study of breast tumors, draining lymph nodes, adjacent tissues (dated by TCRdb to 2016 to 2018). Libraries were made using multiplex PCR. The sequencer was an Illumina HiSeq 2000. TCRdb reworked the public reads: Q25 trimming with fastp, MiXCR clone assembly, productive beta chains retained. Under each unique CDR3 protein, matching rows form one entry showing the most common genes and DNA. Across this sample there are 50,000 to 85,000 distinct CDR3 sequences, with about 40% seen only once. The ten largest clones take up about 8.4% of the sample. The sequenced sample consisted of breast tumor tissue. The receptors stem from a female donor with breast cancer. Some clones in this sample may be carry-over from other donors' samples.

This clonotype occurred many times. This chain's CDR3 is CASSVARDPGTQYF. CDR3 nucleotide sequence: TGTGCCAGCAGCGTAGCTAGGGATCCAGGGACCCAGTACTTC. The chain carries TRBV9 and TRBJ2-5; D remains ambiguous. The CDR3 length is 14 residues. CDR1 is SGDLS, CDR2 YYNGEE, per germline. The V end was cut by 0 bases, the J end by 7 bases, with 13 bases between.

This clonotype was counted at least ten times. The gene calls are TRBV7-9 and TRBJ2-3; no definite D call. This CDR3 is built from 14 residues. V was trimmed by 8 bases and J by 6 bases, leaving 18 bases between them. The V gene's germline CDR1 is SEHNR and CDR2 FQNEAQ (reference sequence). CDR3 loop: CASCAVGTPDTQYF. CDR3 coding DNA: TGTGCCAGCTGCGCAGTGGGTACACCGGATACGCAGTATTTT.

The chain joins TRBV24-1 to TRBJ2-3, with D possibly matching TRBD2 (5 bases). Trimming left V 7 bases short and J 5 bases short, with 12 bases between. The CDR3 is 13 residues long. From germline, CDR1 is KGHDR and CDR2 SFDVKD. The CDR3 here is CATSPAAGDTQYF. The CDR3, as DNA: TGTGCCACCAGCCCTGCGGCGGGAGATACGCAGTATTTT.

This clonotype was seen repeatedly, ten times or more. The V gene is TRBV7-3, the J gene TRBJ2-5; D is tentatively TRBD1 or TRBD2 (5 bases each). Trimming took off 3 bases at V and 5 bases at J, with 10 bases between the two ends. CDR3 size: 13 residues. CDR1 is SGHTA, CDR2 FQGTGA, per germline. The CDR3 is CASSFGAVETQYF. In DNA, the CDR3 is TGTGCCAGCAGCTTCGGGGCCGTGGAGACCCAGTACTTC.